Sequencing of this T cell receptor (beta chain) was carried out in a study of Graves' ophthalmopathy and Graves' hyperthyroidism. Whole-study results and caveats: The model forecast ophthalmopathy progression, reaching roughly 70% sensitivity and around 75% specificity.

Hyperthyroidism patients, all newly diagnosed, had under 2 months' duration and ages of 18 to 65. Other autoimmune diseases, uncontrolled infections, pregnancy or lactation led to the exclusion of patients. The diagnosis combined clinical symptoms, thyroxine, TRAb, thyroid ultrasound and orbital computed tomography scans. Concerning this clonotype: The antigen remains undetermined.

Amplification of the TCR beta CDR3 regions used RNA transcripts (as template). First-round RT-PCR employed HTBI primers, with a second-round multiplex PCR after it. One entry per CDR3 protein results from TCRdb running MiXCR on the multiplex PCR reads. The sample lists about 550,000 distinct CDR3 sequences, 39% occurring once. Germline V lookup: CDR1 ENHRY, CDR2 SYGVKD. This CDR3 region has 13 residues. V lost 4 bases to trimming and J lost 11 bases; unmatched junction nucleotides: 5. The chain has TRBV10-3 and TRBJ2-2, with 9 bases lining up with TRBD1. Sequences were obtained from peripheral blood or thyroid tissue (not recorded which). This TCR derives from an adult man with Graves' hyperthyroidism. The CDR3 loop is CAISGKGQGELFF. The CDR3 DNA reads TGTGCCATCAGTGGTAAGGGACAGGGCGAGCTGTTTTTT.